One sample yielded the 17 T cell receptor beta chains listed below, sequenced in a study of spatial heterogeneity in lung cancer. Study-wide points: Expanded alpha and beta TCR counts within tumors tracked tumor mutation counts.

TCRdb ran MiXCR on the 5' RACE reads and lists one entry per CDR3 protein. This table has about 9,300 distinct CDR3 sequences, roughly half appearing once. The antigens these receptors bind are not known. The time point: sample taken at primary tumor resection. The specimen comprised lung tumor tissue, sampled at surgery. The receptors derive from a female donor with early-stage non-small cell lung cancer.

This clonotype has more than one count but fewer than ten. This chain joins TRBV20-1 and TRBJ1-2; no clear D gene. The V end was cut by 2 bases, the J end by 5 bases, with 9 bases between. The CDR3 has 12 residues. Looked up from germline, CDR1 is DFQATT and CDR2 is SNEGSKA (reference sequence). This CDR3 is CSARREVYGYTF. CDR3 bases: TGCAGTGCTAGACGGGAGGTTTATGGCTACACCTTC.

The chain uses TRBV28 and TRBJ1-1; D uncertain. V was shortened by 5 bases and J by 1 base, with 14 bases between the two germline ends. Germline V gives CDR1 MDHEN, CDR2 SYDVKM. This CDR3 is built from 15 residues. Written as DNA, the CDR3 is TGTGCCAGCAGTCGAGCCGGACGGCCGAACACTGAAGCTTTCTTT. It yields the protein CASSRAGRPNTEAFF.

The rearrangement uses TRBV20-1 and TRBJ1-2; 7 nucleotides agree with TRBD1. V was clipped by 3 bases and J by 8 bases; unmatched bases: 9. Germline values: CDR1 DFQATT, CDR2 SNEGSKA (reference sequence). The CDR3 spans 13 residues. The CDR3 DNA reads as TGCAGTGCTAGGACGGGGACAGATCGGGGCTACACCTTC. It encodes CSARTGTDRGYTF.

This clonotype was detected only a few times. The chain links TRBV7-9 to TRBJ1-4; D may be TRBD1 (5 bases). The germline gives CDR1 SEHNR, CDR2 FQNEAQ (reference sequence). With 5 bases removed from V and 0 bases from J, the gap between germline ends came to 16 bases. The CDR3 covers 17 residues. The CDR3 DNA follows: TGTGCCAGCAGCGAAACACCAGGGACCGCAACTAATGAAAAACTGTTTTTT. Amino acids: CASSETPGTATNEKLFF. Full variable domain (rest looked up from reference TRBV7-9 and TRBJ1-4): DTGVSQNPRHKITKRGQNVTFRCDPISEHNRLYWYRQTLGQGPEFLTYFQNEAQLEKSRLLSDRFSAERPKGSFSTLEIQRTEQGDSAMYLCASSETPGTATNEKLFFGSGTQLSVL.

V gene TRBV6-6 combines with J gene TRBJ1-1; D not resolved. Germline V gene sequence: CDR1 MNHNY, CDR2 SVGAGI (reference sequence). Trimming cost V 0 bases and J 8 bases, with 13 bases left between them. The CDR3 covers 14 residues. The CDR3 nucleotides are TGTGCCAGCAGTTACTCGATCGAAGGGTCGGAAGCTTTCTTT. This codes for CASSYSIEGSEAFF.

The V and J genes are TRBV11-2 and TRBJ2-5; 7 bases agree with TRBD1. V shed 5 bases, J shed 5 bases, and the junction held 8 bases outside the gene matches. This CDR3 is 14 amino acids long. Germline CDR1 is SGHAT and CDR2 is FQNNGV. The CDR3 here is CASSPRSRGETQYF. The CDR3 DNA follows: TGTGCCAGCAGCCCGAGGTCCAGGGGGGAGACCCAGTACTTC.

The rearrangement joins TRBV7-2 to TRBJ2-5; 9 bases match TRBD2. Losses at the gene ends were 1 base for V and 6 bases for J; bases not matched to a gene: 9. The CDR3 is 16 amino acids. Germline CDR1 reads SGHTA; CDR2 reads FQGNSA. CDR3 sequence (DNA): TGTGCCAGCAGCTTAGACCCAGGCGGGGGGGCGAAGACCCAGTACTTC. Protein: CASSLDPGGGAKTQYF. The entire variable domain, with the rest obtained from reference TRBV7-2 and TRBJ2-5, is as follows: GAGVSQSPSNKVTEKGKDVELRCDPISGHTALYWYRQSLGQGLEFLIYFQGNSAPDKSGLPSDRFSAERTGGSVSTLTIQRTQQEDSAVYLCASSLDPGGGAKTQYFGPGTRLLVL.

The table lists this clonotype with a few counts. The chain couples TRBV28 to TRBJ1-3, with TRBD1 as a possible D gene (5 bases). This CDR3 comprises 13 residues. Germline CDR1 and CDR2: MDHEN and SYDVKM. The V end was cut by 9 bases, the J end by 0 bases, with 9 bases between. The CDR3 reads CASTGFSGNTIYF. Here the CDR3 DNA reads TGTGCCAGTACAGGCTTCTCTGGAAACACCATATATTTT.

This clonotype was seen more than once but under ten times. The J gene is TRBJ1-1, the V gene TRBV6-2 or TRBV6-3; the match to TRBD1 covers 7 bases. This CDR3 has 11 amino acids. Germline V lookup: CDR1 MNHEY, CDR2 SVGEGT. V shed 5 bases, J shed 9 bases, and the junction held 3 bases outside the gene matches. In DNA, the CDR3 is TGTGCCAGCAGTCGGGACAGCAAAGCTTTCTTT. It translates to CASSRDSKAFF.

This clonotype occurred once. The chain employs TRBV11-2 and TRBJ2-1, with D hard to call. CDR1 is SGHAT and CDR2 is FQNNGV in the germline V gene. The ends were cut back, 5 bases at V and 9 bases at J, with 20 bases in the middle. The CDR3 is 15 amino acids. CDR3 sequence: CASSENPAFGSEQFF. CDR3 bases: TGTGCCAGCAGCGAAAACCCGGCCTTTGGTAGTGAGCAGTTCTTC.

V is TRBV30 and J is TRBJ2-1; 11 bases line up with TRBD2. Germline values: CDR1 GTSNPN, CDR2 SVGIG (reference sequence). This CDR3 has 15 amino acids. Germline trimming cut 2 bases from V and 9 bases from J; bases unmatched to any gene: 9. The CDR3 protein is CAWSLAGGPLGEQFF. The CDR3, as DNA: TGTGCCTGGAGTTTAGCGGGGGGGCCGCTAGGTGAGCAGTTCTTC.

The genes are TRBV29-1 and TRBJ1-2; D possibly corresponds to TRBD1 (5 bases). Germline CDR1 is SQVTM and CDR2 is ANQGSEA. V was pared by 2 bases and J by 6 bases, with 10 bases between. CDR3 length equals 12 residues. CDR3 bases: TGCAGCGTTGAAAGGGGTGGTGATGGCTACACCTTC. It is translated as CSVERGGDGYTF.

This clonotype was counted a few times. The chain uses TRBV5-1 and TRBJ2-2; 7 nucleotides line up with TRBD1. The CDR3 totals 14 residues. Losses at the gene ends were 2 bases for V and 6 bases for J; bases not matched to a gene: 4. From germline, CDR1 is SGHRS and CDR2 YFSETQ. The CDR3 bases are TGCGCCAGCAGCTTCTGGACAGGCCCCGGGGAGCTGTTTTTT. Its protein is CASSFWTGPGELFF. Based on the CDR3 plus reference TRBV5-1 and TRBJ2-2, the full variable domain is KAGVTQTPRYLIKTRGQQVTLSCSPISGHRSVSWYQQTPGQGLQFLFEYFSETQRNKGNFPGRFSGRQFSNSRSEMNVSTLELGDSALYLCASSFWTGPGELFFGEGSRLTVL.

The gene calls are TRBV7-2 and TRBJ1-5; 8 nucleotides align to TRBD1. Per germline, CDR1 SGHTA and CDR2 FQGNSA. The junction had 6 bases not matched to a gene; V was cut back by 8 bases and J by 6 bases. The length of the CDR3 is 13 residues. This chain's CDR3 is CASGDRGGQPQHF. For the CDR3, the DNA is TGTGCCAGCGGAGACAGGGGAGGTCAGCCCCAGCATTTT.

This rearrangement joins TRBV18 to TRBJ1-1; tentative D call: TRBD1 (6 bases). The length of the CDR3 is 15 residues. V lost 1 base and J lost 5, with 14 bases in between. CDR1 KGHSH and CDR2 LQKENI come from the germline V gene. CDR3 region: CASSPRLGARTEAFF. DNA of the CDR3: TGTGCCAGCTCACCACGTTTGGGGGCGCGGACTGAAGCTTTCTTT.

CDR3 DNA sequence: TGTGCCAGCAGCTTAGGAGGGACAGTAAATGAAAAACTGTTTTTT. It yields the protein CASSLGGTVNEKLFF. The chain employs TRBV7-9 and TRBJ1-4; 7 bases map to TRBD1. CDR1 and CDR2 (germline): SEHNR, FQNEAQ (reference sequence). The CDR3 totals 15 residues. Losses at the gene ends were 1 base for V and 5 bases for J; bases not matched to a gene: 4.

This clonotype is a singleton in its sample. The rearrangement joins TRBV29-1 to TRBJ1-2; the D gene is possibly TRBD1 (6 bases). Germline V gene data show CDR1 as SQVTM and CDR2 as ANQGSEA. The CDR3 length is 13 residues. V was clipped by 7 bases and J by 2 bases, with 14 bases between them. DNA of the CDR3: TGCAGCGCCACCATACAGGGAAACTATGGCTACACCTTC. Protein: CSATIQGNYGYTF.